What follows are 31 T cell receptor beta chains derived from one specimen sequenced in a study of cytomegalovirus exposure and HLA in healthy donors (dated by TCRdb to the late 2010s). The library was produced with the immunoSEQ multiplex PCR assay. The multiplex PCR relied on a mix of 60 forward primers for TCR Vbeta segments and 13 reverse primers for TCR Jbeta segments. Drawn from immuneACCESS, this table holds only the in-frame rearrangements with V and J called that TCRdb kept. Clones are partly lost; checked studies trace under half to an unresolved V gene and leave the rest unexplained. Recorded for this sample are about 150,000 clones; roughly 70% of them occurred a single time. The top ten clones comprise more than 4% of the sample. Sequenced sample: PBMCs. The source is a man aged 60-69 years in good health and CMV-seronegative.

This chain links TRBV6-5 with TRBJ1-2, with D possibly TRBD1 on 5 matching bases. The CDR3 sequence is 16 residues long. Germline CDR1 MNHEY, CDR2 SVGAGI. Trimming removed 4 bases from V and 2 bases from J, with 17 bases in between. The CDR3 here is CASSSSRAGENYGYTF. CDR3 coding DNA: TGTGCCAGCAGTTCCTCTCGTGCGGGGGAGAACTATGGCTACACCTTC.

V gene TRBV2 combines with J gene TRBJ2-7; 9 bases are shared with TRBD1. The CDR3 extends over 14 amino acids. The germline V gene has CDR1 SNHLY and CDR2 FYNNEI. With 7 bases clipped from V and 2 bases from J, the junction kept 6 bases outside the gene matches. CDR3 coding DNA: TGTGCCAGCAAAGACAGGGGGTTGGCCTACGAGCAGTACTTC. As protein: CASKDRGLAYEQYF.

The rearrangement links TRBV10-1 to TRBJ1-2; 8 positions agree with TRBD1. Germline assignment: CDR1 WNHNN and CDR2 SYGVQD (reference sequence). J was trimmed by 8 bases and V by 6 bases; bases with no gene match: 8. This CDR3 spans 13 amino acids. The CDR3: CASSQGTGGGYTF. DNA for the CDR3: TGCGCCAGCAGCCAAGGGACAGGAGGCGGCTACACCTTC.

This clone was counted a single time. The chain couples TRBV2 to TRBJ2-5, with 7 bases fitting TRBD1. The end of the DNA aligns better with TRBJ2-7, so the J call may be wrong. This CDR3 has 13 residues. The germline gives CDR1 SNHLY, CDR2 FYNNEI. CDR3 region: CASNLGQRYEQYF. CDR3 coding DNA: TGTGCCAGCAATTTGGGACAGCGCTACGAGCAGTACTTC.

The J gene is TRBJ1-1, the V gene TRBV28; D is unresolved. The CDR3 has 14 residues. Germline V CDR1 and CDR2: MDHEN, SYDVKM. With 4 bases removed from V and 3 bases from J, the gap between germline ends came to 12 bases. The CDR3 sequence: CASSSTPGDTEAFF. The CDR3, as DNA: TGTGCCAGCAGTTCCACTCCCGGGGACACTGAAGCTTTCTTT.

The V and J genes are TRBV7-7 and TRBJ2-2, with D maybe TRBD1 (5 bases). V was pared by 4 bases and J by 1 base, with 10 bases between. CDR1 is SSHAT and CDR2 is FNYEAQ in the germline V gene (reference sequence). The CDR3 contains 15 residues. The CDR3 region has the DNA TGTGCCAGCAGCTCGAAAACAGGGAACACCGGGGAGCTGTTTTTT. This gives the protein CASSSKTGNTGELFF. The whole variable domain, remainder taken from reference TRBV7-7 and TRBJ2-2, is GAGVSQSPRYKVTKRGQDVTLRCDPISSHATLYWYQQALGQGPEFLTYFNYEAQPDKSGLPSDRFSAERPEGSISTLTIQRTEQRDSAMYRCASSSKTGNTGELFFGEGSRLTVL.

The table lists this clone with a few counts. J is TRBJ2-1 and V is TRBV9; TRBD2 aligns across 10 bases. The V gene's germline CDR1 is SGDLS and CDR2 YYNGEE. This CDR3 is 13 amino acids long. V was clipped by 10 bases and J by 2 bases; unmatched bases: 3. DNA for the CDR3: TGTGCCTCCACTAGCGGGACCTACAATGAGCAGTTCTTC. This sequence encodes CASTSGTYNEQFF.

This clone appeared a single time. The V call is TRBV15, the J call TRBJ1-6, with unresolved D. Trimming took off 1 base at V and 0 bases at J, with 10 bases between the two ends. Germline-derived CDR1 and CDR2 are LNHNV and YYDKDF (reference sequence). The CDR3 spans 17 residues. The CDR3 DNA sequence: TGTGCCACCAGCAGAGTATCGGGGTCCTCCTATAATTCACCCCTCCACTTT. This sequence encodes CATSRVSGSSYNSPLHF.

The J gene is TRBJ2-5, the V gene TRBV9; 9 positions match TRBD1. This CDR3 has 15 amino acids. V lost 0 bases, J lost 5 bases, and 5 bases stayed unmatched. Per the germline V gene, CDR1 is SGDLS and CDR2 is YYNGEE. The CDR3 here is CASSVGTGEMETQYF. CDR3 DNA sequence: TGTGCCAGCAGCGTAGGGACAGGGGAAATGGAGACCCAGTACTTC. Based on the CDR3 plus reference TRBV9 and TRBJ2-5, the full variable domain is DSGVTQTPKHLITATGQRVTLRCSPRSGDLSVYWYQQSLDQGLQFLIQYYNGEERAKGNILERFSAQQFPDLHSELNLSSLELGDSALYFCASSVGTGEMETQYFGPGTRLLVL.

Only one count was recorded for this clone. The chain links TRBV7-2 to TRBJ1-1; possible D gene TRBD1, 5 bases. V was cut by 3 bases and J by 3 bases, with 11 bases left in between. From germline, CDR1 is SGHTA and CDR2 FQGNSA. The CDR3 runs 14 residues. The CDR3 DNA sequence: TGTGCCAGCAGCTTCTCCAGGGAGGACACTGAAGCTTTCTTT. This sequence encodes CASSFSREDTEAFF.

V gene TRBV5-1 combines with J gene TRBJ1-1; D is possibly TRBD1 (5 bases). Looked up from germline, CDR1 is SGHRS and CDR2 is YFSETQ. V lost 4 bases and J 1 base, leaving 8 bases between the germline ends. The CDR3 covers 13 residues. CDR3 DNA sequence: TGCGCCAGCAGCCAAGGGGAGAACACTGAAGCTTTCTTT. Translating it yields CASSQGENTEAFF.

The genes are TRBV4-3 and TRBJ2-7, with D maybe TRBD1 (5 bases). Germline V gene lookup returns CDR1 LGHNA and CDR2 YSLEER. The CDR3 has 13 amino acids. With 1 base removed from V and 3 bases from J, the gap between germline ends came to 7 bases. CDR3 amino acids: CASSQAQGYEQYF. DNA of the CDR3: TGCGCCAGCAGCCAAGCGCAGGGCTACGAGCAGTACTTC.

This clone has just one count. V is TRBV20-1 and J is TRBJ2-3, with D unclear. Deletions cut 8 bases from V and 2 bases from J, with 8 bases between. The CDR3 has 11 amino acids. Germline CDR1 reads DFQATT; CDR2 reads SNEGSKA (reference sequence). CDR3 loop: CSSSFTDTQYF. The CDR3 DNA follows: TGCAGTTCCTCCTTCACAGATACGCAGTATTTT.

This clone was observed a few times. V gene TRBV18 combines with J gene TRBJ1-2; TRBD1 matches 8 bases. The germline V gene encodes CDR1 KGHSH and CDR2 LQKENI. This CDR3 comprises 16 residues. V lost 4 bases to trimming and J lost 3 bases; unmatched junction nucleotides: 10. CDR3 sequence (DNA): TGTGCCAGCTCACTAGGGACAGGAGGGAATGACTATGGCTACACCTTC. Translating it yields CASSLGTGGNDYGYTF. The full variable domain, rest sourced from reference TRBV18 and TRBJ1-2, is NAGVMQNPRHLVRRRGQEARLRCSPMKGHSHVYWYRQLPEEGLKFMVYLQKENIIDESGMPKERFSAEFPKEGPSILRIQQVVRGDSAAYFCASSLGTGGNDYGYTFGSGTRLTVV.

CDR3 sequence (DNA): TGTGCCAGCAGTGACTTATCAGGGTTTGGCTACACCTTC. Encoded protein: CASSDLSGFGYTF. This chain connects TRBV25-1 to TRBJ1-2; D might be TRBD1 (5 bases). CDR1 and CDR2 from the germline V gene are MGHDK and SYGVNS. This CDR3 region has 13 residues. V was cut by 3 bases and J by 7 bases, with 12 bases left in between.

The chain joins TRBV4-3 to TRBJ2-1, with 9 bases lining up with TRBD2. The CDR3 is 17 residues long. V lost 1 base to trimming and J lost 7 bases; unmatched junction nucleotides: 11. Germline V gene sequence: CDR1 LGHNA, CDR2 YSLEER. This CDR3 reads CASSQGGGRARLNEQFF. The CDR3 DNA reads TGCGCCAGCAGCCAAGGGGGCGGGAGGGCCCGATTAAATGAGCAGTTCTTC.

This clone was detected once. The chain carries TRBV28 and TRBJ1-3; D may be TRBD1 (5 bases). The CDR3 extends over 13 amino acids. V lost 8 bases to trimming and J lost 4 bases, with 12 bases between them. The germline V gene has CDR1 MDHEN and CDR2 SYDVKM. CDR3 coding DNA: TGTGCCAGCTCCCCGGGGGACGGAAACACCATATATTTT. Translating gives CASSPGDGNTIYF.

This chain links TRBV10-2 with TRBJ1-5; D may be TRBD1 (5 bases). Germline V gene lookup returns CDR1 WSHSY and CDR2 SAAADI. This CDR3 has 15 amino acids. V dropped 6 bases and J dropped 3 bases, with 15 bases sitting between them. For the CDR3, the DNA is TGCGCCAGCAGCCTCCATGGAGGGGCCAATCAGCCCCAGCATTTT. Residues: CASSLHGGANQPQHF.

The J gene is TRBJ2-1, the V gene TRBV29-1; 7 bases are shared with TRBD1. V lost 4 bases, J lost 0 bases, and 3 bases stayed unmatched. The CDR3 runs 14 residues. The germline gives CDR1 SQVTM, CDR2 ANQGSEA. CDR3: CSVVNRGSYNEQFF. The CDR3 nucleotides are TGCAGCGTTGTCAACAGGGGCTCCTACAATGAGCAGTTCTTC.

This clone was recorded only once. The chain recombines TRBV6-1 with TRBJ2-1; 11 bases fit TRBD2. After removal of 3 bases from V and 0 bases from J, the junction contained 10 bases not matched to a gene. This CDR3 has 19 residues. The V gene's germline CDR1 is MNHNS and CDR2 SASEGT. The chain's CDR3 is CASSERGATSGSSYNEQFF. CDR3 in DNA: TGTGCCAGCAGTGAGCGGGGAGCCACTAGCGGGAGCTCCTACAATGAGCAGTTCTTC.

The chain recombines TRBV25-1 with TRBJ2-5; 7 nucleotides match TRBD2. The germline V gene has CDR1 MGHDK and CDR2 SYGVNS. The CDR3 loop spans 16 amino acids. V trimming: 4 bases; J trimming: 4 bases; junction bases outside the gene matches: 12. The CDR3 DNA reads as TGTGCCAGCAGTGGGGGAGGAGGCGGGAGCTCAGAGACCCAGTACTTC. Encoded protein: CASSGGGGGSSETQYF.

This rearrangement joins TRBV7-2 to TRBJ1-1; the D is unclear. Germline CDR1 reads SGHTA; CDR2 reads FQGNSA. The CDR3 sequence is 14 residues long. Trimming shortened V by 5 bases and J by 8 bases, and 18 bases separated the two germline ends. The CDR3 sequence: CASSPTGDGEEAFF. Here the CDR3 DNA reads TGTGCCAGCAGCCCTACCGGTGACGGGGAGGAAGCTTTCTTT.

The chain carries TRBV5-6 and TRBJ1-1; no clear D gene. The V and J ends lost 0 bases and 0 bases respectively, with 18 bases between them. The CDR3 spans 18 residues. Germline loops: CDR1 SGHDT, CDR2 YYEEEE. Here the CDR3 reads CASSLGPRGALLNTEAFF. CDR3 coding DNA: TGTGCCAGCAGCTTGGGGCCCCGGGGTGCCTTATTGAACACTGAAGCTTTCTTT. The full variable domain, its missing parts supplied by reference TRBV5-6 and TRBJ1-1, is DAGVTQSPTHLIKTRGQQVTLRCSPKSGHDTVSWYQQALGQGPQFIFQYYEEEERQRGNFPDRFSGHQFPNYSSELNVNALLLGDSALYLCASSLGPRGALLNTEAFFGQGTRLTVV.

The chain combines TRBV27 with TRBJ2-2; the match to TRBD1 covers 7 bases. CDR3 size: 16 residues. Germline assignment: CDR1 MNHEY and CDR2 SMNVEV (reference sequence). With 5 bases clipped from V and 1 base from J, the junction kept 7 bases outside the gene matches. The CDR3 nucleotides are TGTGCCAGCAGTCTCAACAGGGGAATGAACACCGGGGAGCTGTTTTTT. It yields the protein CASSLNRGMNTGELFF.

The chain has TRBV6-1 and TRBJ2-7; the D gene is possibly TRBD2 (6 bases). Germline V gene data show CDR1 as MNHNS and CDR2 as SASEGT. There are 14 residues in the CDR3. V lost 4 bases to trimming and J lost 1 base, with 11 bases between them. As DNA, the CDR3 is TGTGCCAGCAGTGGACGCGGGAAGTCCTACGAGCAGTACTTC. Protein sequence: CASSGRGKSYEQYF.

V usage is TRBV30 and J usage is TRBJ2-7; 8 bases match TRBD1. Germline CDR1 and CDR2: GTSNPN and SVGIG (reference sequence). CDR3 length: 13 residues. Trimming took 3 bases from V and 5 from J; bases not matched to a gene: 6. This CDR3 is CAWRGRGRNEQYF. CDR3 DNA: TGTGCCTGGAGAGGCAGGGGGCGGAACGAGCAGTACTTC. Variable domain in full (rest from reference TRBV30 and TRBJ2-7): SQTIHQWPATLVQPVGSPLSLECTVEGTSNPNLYWYRQAAGRGLQLLFYSVGIGQISSEVPQNLSASRPQDRQFILSSKKLLLSDSGFYLCAWRGRGRNEQYFGPGTRLTVT.

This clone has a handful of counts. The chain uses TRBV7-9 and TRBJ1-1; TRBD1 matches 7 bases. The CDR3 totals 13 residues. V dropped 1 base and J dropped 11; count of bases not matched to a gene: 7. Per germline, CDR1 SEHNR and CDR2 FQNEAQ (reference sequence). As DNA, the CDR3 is TGTGCCAGCAGCTTAGTGGGACAGTTTAAGGCTTTCTTT. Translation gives CASSLVGQFKAFF.

CDR3: CASSSVNPGAANEKLFF. CDR3 coding DNA: TGTGCCAGCAGCTCCGTCAACCCAGGGGCCGCAAATGAAAAACTGTTTTTT. The chain recombines TRBV5-4 with TRBJ1-4; the D gene is possibly TRBD1 (6 bases). V lost 3 bases to trimming and J lost 5 bases, with 20 bases between them. CDR1 and CDR2 (germline): SGHNT, YYREEE (reference sequence). This CDR3 has 17 residues. Complete variable domain (other parts from reference TRBV5-4 and TRBJ1-4): ETGVTQSPTHLIKTRGQQVTLRCSSQSGHNTVSWYQQALGQGPQFIFQYYREEENGRGNFPPRFSGLQFPNYSSELNVNALELDDSALYLCASSSVNPGAANEKLFFGSGTQLSVL.

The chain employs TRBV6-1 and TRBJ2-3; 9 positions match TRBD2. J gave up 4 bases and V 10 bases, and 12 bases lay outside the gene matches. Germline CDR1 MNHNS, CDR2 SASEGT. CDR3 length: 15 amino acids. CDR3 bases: TGTGCCAACCAGGTCGATAGCGGGAGCGCAGATACGCAGTATTTT. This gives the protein CANQVDSGSADTQYF.

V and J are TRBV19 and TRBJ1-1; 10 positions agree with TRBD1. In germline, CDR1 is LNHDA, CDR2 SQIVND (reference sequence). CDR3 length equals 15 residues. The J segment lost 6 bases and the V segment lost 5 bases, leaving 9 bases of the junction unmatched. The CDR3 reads CASSLLTGQGPEAFF. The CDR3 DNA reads TGTGCCAGTAGTCTTTTGACGGGACAGGGGCCTGAAGCTTTCTTT. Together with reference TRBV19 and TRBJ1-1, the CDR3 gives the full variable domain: DGGITQSPKYLFRKEGQNVTLSCEQNLNHDAMYWYRQDPGQGLRLIYYSQIVNDFQKGDIAEGYSVSREKKESFPLTVTSAQKNPTAFYLCASSLLTGQGPEAFFGQGTRLTVV.

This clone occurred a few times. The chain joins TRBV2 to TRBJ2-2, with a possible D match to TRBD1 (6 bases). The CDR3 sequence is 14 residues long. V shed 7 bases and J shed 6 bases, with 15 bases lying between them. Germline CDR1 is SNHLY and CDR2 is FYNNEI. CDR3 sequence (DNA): TGTGCCAGCACTGCAGGGGTAGTCGCCGGGGAGCTGTTTTTT. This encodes CASTAGVVAGELFF.